This note documents a single T cell receptor beta chain sequence. This clone was detected a few times. No cognate antigen has been identified for it. There are no base qualities to consult, and no much larger clone falls within one base. Libraries were built with the immunoSEQ multiplex PCR assay. In TCRdb, the immuneACCESS table is reduced to in-frame sequences with V and J assigned. These tables do not hold every clone; where another copy was compared, an unresolved V gene accounts for under half, and the others remain unexplained. The sample has hundreds of thousands of clones on record, roughly 88% of them singletons. The top ten clones comprise about 0.01% of the sample. These data are taken from a study of shared T cell receptors in the human thymus (dated by TCRdb to the early 2020s). As for the study more broadly: The study investigated the way shared, self-reactive T-cell receptor alpha chains are produced in the human thymus.

The CDR3 sequence holds 13 residues, the cysteine and phenylalanine included. The retained sequence is limited to the CDR3, 39 bases, with the frame set at the first base. The germline V gene encodes CDR1 LNHDA and CDR2 SQIVND (reference sequence). V lost 0 bases and J lost 5 bases; the stretch between them is 4 bases long. This same sample was also taken into another study, of human thymus T cells. As that second study puts it: Donors were immunologically healthy infants undergoing open corrective cardiac surgery for congenital heart defects in Finland. The thymus tissue came from surgical resects taken out during corrective cardiac surgery. Both the thymic and the peripheral blood repertoires appeared to show biased V and J gene segment usage. According to the related research, thymic TCR repertoires were highly overlapping among unrelated individuals. The study described the TCR alpha and beta repertoires in fewer than 10 infant thymus samples and a few matching peripheral blood samples. The cohort included more than five male and two female infants, with donor ages spanning 7 to 244 days. Thymocytes were released mechanically from tissue and stored at -70 °C as pellets of 10-30 million cells. A QIAsymphony instrument was used to extract genomic DNA from the frozen cell pellets. The immunoSEQ multiplex PCR assay was used to amplify the TCRB and TCRAD loci from a standardized amount of quality-controlled genomic DNA. The amplicons covered the V(D)J region and were long enough to include the CDR3 and to identify the V and J genes. Through the commercial immunoSEQ service, the amplicons were sequenced on an Illumina platform. Primer bias and sequencing errors were corrected as previously described, and TCRAD and TCRB definitions were based on the IMGT database. immunoSEQ Analyzer 3.0 and VDJTools were used for repertoire analysis, which covered basic statistics, V/J segment usage, diversity estimates, rarefaction and pairwise overlap. Diversity was estimated using the Chao1, ChaoE, Efron-Thisted, Shannon and inverse Simpson indices, and was also estimated on datasets down-sampled to the size of the smallest sample. Repertoire overlap was assessed by strict matching of CDR3 nucleotide sequence, V gene and J gene, and clustering was done by Jaccard-based multidimensional scaling. On average, roughly 740,000 unique TCRB clonotypes were obtained from thymus samples, compared with some 84,000 from blood samples.

The material sequenced was thymocytes. This receptor was identified in a boy under two years old with a congenital heart defect. Donor details come from another sample of the same person, matched by shared clones. This chain is built from TRBV19 and TRBJ2-2, with the identity of the D gene unclear. The nucleotides read TGTGCCAGTAGTATAGATCTGACCGGGGAGCTGTTTTTT. Translated, it reads CASSIDLTGELFF.